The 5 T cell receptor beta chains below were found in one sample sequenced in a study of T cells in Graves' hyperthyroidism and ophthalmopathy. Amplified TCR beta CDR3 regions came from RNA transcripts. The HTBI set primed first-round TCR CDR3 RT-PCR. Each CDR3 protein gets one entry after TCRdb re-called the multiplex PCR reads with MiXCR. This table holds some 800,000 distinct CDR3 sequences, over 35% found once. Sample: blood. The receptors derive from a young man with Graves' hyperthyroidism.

The CDR3 protein is CASSMGGHTEAFF. CDR3 sequence (DNA): TGTGCCAGCAGCATGGGGGGGCACACTGAAGCTTTCTTT. The chain links TRBV9 to TRBJ1-1, with D possibly being TRBD1 (6 bases). Germline loops: CDR1 SGDLS, CDR2 YYNGEE. This CDR3 has 13 residues. The V end lost 4 bases, the J end lost 3 bases, and 10 bases lay between the germline ends.

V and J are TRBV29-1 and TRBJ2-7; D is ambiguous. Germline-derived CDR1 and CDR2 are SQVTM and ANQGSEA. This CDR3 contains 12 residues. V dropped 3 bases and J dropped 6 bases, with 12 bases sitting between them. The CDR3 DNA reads TGCAGCGTTGACGGTGTGGGAACCGAGCAGTACTTC. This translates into CSVDGVGTEQYF.

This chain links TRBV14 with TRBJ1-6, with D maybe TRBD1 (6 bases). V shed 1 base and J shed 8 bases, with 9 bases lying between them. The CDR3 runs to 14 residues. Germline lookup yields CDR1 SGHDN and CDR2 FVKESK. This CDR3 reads CASSQVGAYSPLHF. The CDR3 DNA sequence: TGTGCCAGCAGCCAAGTGGGGGCGTATTCACCCCTCCACTTT.

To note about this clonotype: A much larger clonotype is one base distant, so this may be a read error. CDR3 sequence (DNA): TGCAGTGCCCACGACGGGGGATCCTATGGCTACACCTTC. Encoded protein: CSAHDGGSYGYTF. V and J are TRBV20-1 and TRBJ1-2; D perhaps matches TRBD1 (5 bases). V was clipped by 6 bases and J by 4 bases, with 15 bases between them. The germline V gene encodes CDR1 DFQATT and CDR2 SNEGSKA (reference sequence). The CDR3 spans 13 residues.

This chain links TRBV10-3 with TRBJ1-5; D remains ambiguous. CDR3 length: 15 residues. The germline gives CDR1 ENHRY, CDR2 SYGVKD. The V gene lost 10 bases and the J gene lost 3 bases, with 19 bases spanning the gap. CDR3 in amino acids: CASGEERVFNQPQHF. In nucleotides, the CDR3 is TGTGCCAGCGGTGAAGAGCGGGTCTTCAATCAGCCCCAGCATTTT.